Each of the 18 T cell receptor beta chains below was sequenced from the same sample in a study of T cell responses to AZD1222 COVID-19 vaccine. The table came from immunoSEQ multiplex PCR; TCRdb's copy has only in-frame clones and leaves some out. The profile covers around 170,000 clones, with approximately 91% appearing a single time and 0.99% taken by the ten largest. Material: peripheral blood, obtained on day 0 of AZD1222 vaccination. The receptors stem from an adult in good health.

V gene TRBV15 combines with J gene TRBJ2-5, with D tentatively TRBD1 (5 bases). V shed 5 bases and J shed 2 bases, with 24 bases lying between them. This CDR3 is 18 amino acids long. CDR1 is LNHNV and CDR2 is YYDKDF in the germline V gene (reference sequence). The CDR3 bases are TGTGCCACCAGCTCAGGGTCCTTAGGACGTTCCCCACAAGAGACCCAGTACTTC. Translating it yields CATSSGSLGRSPQETQYF.

On this clone: This same CDR3 is encoded by further DNA sequences in the sample. CDR3 region: CASSLQGTYEQYF. CDR3 bases: TGTGCCAGCAGTTTACAGGGCACTTACGAGCAGTACTTC. V and J are TRBV28 and TRBJ2-7, with D tentatively TRBD1 (5 bases). Germline assignment: CDR1 MDHEN and CDR2 SYDVKM. This CDR3 region has 13 residues. V was clipped by 2 bases and J by 4 bases, with 9 bases between them.

The J gene is TRBJ2-1, the V gene TRBV11-3; 14 bases line up with TRBD2. From germline, CDR1 is SGHNT and CDR2 YENEEA. J gave up 4 bases and V 3 bases, and 2 bases lay outside the gene matches. The CDR3 has 16 residues. The CDR3 here is CASSFWTSGGYNEQFF. The DNA of the CDR3 is TGTGCCAGCAGCTTCTGGACTAGCGGGGGGTACAATGAGCAGTTCTTC.

The V and J genes are TRBV2 and TRBJ1-2; D is possibly TRBD1 (5 bases). The germline CDR1 and CDR2 sequences are SNHLY and FYNNEI. CDR3 length: 14 amino acids. The V gene lost 4 bases and the J gene lost 2 bases, with 11 bases spanning the gap. CDR3 nucleotides: TGTGCCAGCAGTGCCCGGGGCAGCAACTATGGCTACACCTTC. This translates into CASSARGSNYGYTF.

The chain links TRBV5-1 to TRBJ1-2, with 9 nucleotides matching TRBD1. The CDR3 totals 14 residues. Germline-derived CDR1 and CDR2 are SGHRS and YFSETQ. V lost 0 bases, J lost 6 bases, and 3 bases stayed unmatched. Written as DNA, the CDR3 is TGCGCCAGCAGCTTGGGGGGACAGGGCGATGGCTACACCTTC. This encodes CASSLGGQGDGYTF. The full variable domain, rest sourced from reference TRBV5-1 and TRBJ1-2, is KAGVTQTPRYLIKTRGQQVTLSCSPISGHRSVSWYQQTPGQGLQFLFEYFSETQRNKGNFPGRFSGRQFSNSRSEMNVSTLELGDSALYLCASSLGGQGDGYTFGSGTRLTVV.

The chain recombines TRBV9 with TRBJ2-7; 10 nucleotides agree with TRBD2. After removal of 0 bases from V and 3 bases from J, the junction contained 6 bases not matched to a gene. Germline V gene data show CDR1 as SGDLS and CDR2 as YYNGEE. This CDR3 has 16 amino acids. The DNA for the CDR3 is TGTGCCAGCAGCGTAGCAGGAGCGGGGGGGTTCTACGAGCAGTACTTC. It encodes CASSVAGAGGFYEQYF.

This clone turned up a few times. The V gene is TRBV27, the J gene TRBJ1-2; D unresolved. V shed 2 bases and J shed 7 bases, with 17 bases lying between them. Germline CDR1 reads MNHEY; CDR2 reads SMNVEV (reference sequence). The CDR3 is made up of 15 amino acids. CDR3 in amino acids: CASSLMREVISGYTF. CDR3 nucleotides: TGTGCCAGCAGTTTAATGAGGGAAGTAATTTCTGGCTACACCTTC.

The CDR3 sequence: CASSQARANMNTEAFF. The DNA for the CDR3 is TGTGCCAGCAGCCAAGCCAGGGCCAACATGAACACTGAAGCTTTCTTT. The chain has TRBV7-2 and TRBJ1-1; TRBD1 is a possible D gene (5 bases). Germline V gene sequence: CDR1 SGHTA, CDR2 FQGNSA. The CDR3 extends over 16 amino acids. V was pared by 5 bases and J by 0 bases, with 16 bases between.

This chain uses TRBV19 with TRBJ1-5; D is uncertain. CDR1 is LNHDA and CDR2 is SQIVND in the germline V gene (reference sequence). V lost 3 bases and J lost 2, with 14 bases in between. The CDR3 sequence is 16 residues long. DNA of the CDR3: TGTGCCAGTAGTATTGAAGGGTTTTTTGGCAATCAGCCCCAGCATTTT. Its translation: CASSIEGFFGNQPQHF. Full variable domain (missing parts from reference TRBV19 and TRBJ1-5): DGGITQSPKYLFRKEGQNVTLSCEQNLNHDAMYWYRQDPGQGLRLIYYSQIVNDFQKGDIAEGYSVSREKKESFPLTVTSAQKNPTAFYLCASSIEGFFGNQPQHFGDGTRLSIL.

The chain carries TRBV7-6 and TRBJ1-1; 9 nucleotides agree with TRBD1. The germline CDR1 and CDR2 sequences are SGHVS and FNYEAQ. The V segment lost 2 bases and the J segment 4 bases; nucleotides outside the gene matches: 2. There are 14 residues in the CDR3. The CDR3 protein is CASSLTGGVTEAFF. The DNA for the CDR3 is TGTGCCAGCAGCTTAACAGGGGGCGTCACTGAAGCTTTCTTT.

The count of this clone is one. V gene TRBV15 combines with J gene TRBJ1-1; D may be TRBD1 (5 bases). The ends were cut back, 0 bases at V and 6 bases at J, with 14 bases in the middle. CDR1 is LNHNV, CDR2 YYDKDF, per germline (reference sequence). This CDR3 has 15 residues. The CDR3 coding sequence is TGTGCCACCAGCAGAGAACCCCAGGGACTCTCTGAAGCTTTCTTT. Translating it yields CATSREPQGLSEAFF.

The rearrangement uses TRBV5-1 and TRBJ2-3; no clear D gene. This CDR3 region has 18 residues. The V and J ends lost 0 bases and 0 bases respectively, with 17 bases between them. Germline values: CDR1 SGHRS, CDR2 YFSETQ. The chain's CDR3 is CASSLVGLRISSTDTQYF. CDR3 coding DNA: TGCGCCAGCAGCTTGGTGGGATTAAGGATTTCTAGCACAGATACGCAGTATTTT.

CDR3 sequence (DNA): TGTGCCAGCAGCCGTAATAGCCGGTGGGGGGCTGGACAGGTTGAAAAACTGTTTTTT. Translated, it gives CASSRNSRWGAGQVEKLFF. The J gene is TRBJ1-4, the V gene TRBV7-8, with 7 bases fitting TRBD1. The CDR3 spans 19 residues. Looked up from germline, CDR1 is SGHVS and CDR2 is FQNEAQ. V lost 5 bases to trimming and J lost 7 bases; unmatched junction nucleotides: 22.

The chain combines TRBV14 with TRBJ2-7; 7 bases line up with TRBD1. CDR3 length: 14 residues. In germline, CDR1 is SGHDN, CDR2 FVKESK. V trimming: 6 bases; J trimming: 2 bases; junction bases outside the gene matches: 7. Here the CDR3 DNA reads TGTGCCAGCAGGCAGACAGGGAAGACCTACGAGCAGTACTTC. As protein: CASRQTGKTYEQYF.

The chain uses TRBV6-5 and TRBJ2-7, with 8 bases matching TRBD1. CDR1 and CDR2 from the germline V gene are MNHEY and SVGAGI. The CDR3 length is 14 residues. V lost 6 bases and J lost 3; bases outside the gene matches: 7. CDR3 sequence: CASRDRGANYEQYF. The CDR3 DNA follows: TGTGCCAGCAGAGACAGGGGCGCCAACTACGAGCAGTACTTC.

The chain employs TRBV27 and TRBJ2-7, with 7 nucleotides matching TRBD1. Germline CDR1 MNHEY, CDR2 SMNVEV (reference sequence). J gave up 4 bases and V 8 bases, and 17 bases lay outside the gene matches. The CDR3 has 16 amino acids. This CDR3 reads CASSNRDSWIKYEQYF. DNA of the CDR3: TGTGCCAGCTCAAACCGGGACAGCTGGATTAAGTACGAGCAGTACTTC.

This chain connects TRBV6-6 to TRBJ2-1; perhaps TRBD1 as D (6 bases). V lost 5 bases and J 0 bases, leaving 8 bases between the germline ends. This CDR3 region has 14 residues. Germline CDR1 and CDR2: MNHNY and SVGAGI (reference sequence). The CDR3 nucleotides read TGTGCCAGCAGTACAGGGAGCTCCTACAATGAGCAGTTCTTC. It encodes CASSTGSSYNEQFF.

V gene TRBV5-6 combines with J gene TRBJ1-4; TRBD1 is a possible D gene (5 bases). Germline loops: CDR1 SGHDT, CDR2 YYEEEE. V was clipped by 0 bases and J by 4 bases, with 10 bases between them. The CDR3 loop spans 15 amino acids. CDR3 protein: CASSLEGANNEKLFF. CDR3 nucleotide sequence: TGTGCCAGCAGCTTGGAAGGGGCCAATAATGAAAAACTGTTTTTT. The entire variable domain, with the rest obtained from reference TRBV5-6 and TRBJ1-4, is as follows: DAGVTQSPTHLIKTRGQQVTLRCSPKSGHDTVSWYQQALGQGPQFIFQYYEEEERQRGNFPDRFSGHQFPNYSSELNVNALLLGDSALYLCASSLEGANNEKLFFGSGTQLSVL.